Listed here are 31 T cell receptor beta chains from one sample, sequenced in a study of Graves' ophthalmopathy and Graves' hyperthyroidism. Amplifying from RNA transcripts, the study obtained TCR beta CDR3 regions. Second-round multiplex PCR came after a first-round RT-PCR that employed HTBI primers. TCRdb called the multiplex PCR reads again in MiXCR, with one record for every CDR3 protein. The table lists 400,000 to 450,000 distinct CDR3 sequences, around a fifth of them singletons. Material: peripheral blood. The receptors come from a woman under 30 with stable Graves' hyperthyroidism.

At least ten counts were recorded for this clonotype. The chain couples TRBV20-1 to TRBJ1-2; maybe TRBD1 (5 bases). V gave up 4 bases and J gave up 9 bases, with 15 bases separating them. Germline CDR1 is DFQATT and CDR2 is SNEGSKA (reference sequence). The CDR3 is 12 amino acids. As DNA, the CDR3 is TGCAGTGCTATGGAGGGGAATGAGCGCTACACCTTC. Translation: CSAMEGNERYTF.

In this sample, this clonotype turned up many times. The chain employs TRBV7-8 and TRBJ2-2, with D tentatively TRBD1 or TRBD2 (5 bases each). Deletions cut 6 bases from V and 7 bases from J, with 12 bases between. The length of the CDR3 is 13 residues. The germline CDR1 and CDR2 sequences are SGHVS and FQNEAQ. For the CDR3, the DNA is TGTGCCAGCAGTACCGTTGGGGGCGGGGAGCTGTTTTTT. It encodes CASSTVGGGELFF.

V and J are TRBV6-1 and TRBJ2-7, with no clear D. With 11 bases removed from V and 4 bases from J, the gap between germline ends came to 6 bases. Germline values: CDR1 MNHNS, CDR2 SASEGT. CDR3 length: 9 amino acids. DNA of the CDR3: TGTGCCCGGCGATACGAGCAGTACTTC. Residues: CARRYEQYF.

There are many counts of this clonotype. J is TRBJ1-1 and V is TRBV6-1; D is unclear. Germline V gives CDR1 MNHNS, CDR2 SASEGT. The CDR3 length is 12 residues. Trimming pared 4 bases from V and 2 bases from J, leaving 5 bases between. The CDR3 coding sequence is TGTGCCAGCAGTGTCCATAACACTGAAGCTTTCTTT. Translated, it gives CASSVHNTEAFF.

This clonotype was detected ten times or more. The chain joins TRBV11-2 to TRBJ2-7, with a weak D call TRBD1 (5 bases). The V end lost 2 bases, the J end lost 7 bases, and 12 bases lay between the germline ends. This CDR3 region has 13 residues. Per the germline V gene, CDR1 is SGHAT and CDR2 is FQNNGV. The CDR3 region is CASSLSQAREQYF. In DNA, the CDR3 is TGTGCCAGCAGCTTATCACAGGCTAGGGAGCAGTACTTC.

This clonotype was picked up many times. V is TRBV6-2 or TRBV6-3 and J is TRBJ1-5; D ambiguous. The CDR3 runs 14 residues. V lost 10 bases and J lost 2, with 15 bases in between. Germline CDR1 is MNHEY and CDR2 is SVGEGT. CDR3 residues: CATVGWVGNQPQHF. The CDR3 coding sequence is TGTGCCACTGTTGGGTGGGTAGGCAATCAGCCCCAGCATTTT.

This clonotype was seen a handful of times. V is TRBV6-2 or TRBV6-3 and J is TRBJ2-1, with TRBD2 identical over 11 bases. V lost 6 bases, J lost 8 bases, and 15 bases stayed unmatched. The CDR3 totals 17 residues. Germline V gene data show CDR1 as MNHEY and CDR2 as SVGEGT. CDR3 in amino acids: CASRRTSGRWGWDEQFF. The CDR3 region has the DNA TGTGCCAGCAGGCGAACTAGCGGGAGATGGGGGTGGGATGAGCAGTTCTTC.

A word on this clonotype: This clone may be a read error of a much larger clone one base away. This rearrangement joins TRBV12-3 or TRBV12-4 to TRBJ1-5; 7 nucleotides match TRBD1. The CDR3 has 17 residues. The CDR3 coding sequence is TGTGCCAGCAGTTTCCGGGACAGCCTATATAGCAATCATCCCCAGCATTTT. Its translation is CASSFRDSLYSNHPQHF.

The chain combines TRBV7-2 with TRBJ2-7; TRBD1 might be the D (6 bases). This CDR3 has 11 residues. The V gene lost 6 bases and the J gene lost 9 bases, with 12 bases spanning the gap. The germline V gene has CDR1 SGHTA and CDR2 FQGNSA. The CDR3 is CASSRTARQYF. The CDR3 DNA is TGTGCCAGCAGTAGGACAGCGAGGCAGTACTTC.

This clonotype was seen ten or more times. The CDR3 bases are TGTGCCAGCAGTATCGGACTAGCGGACCACTACGAGCAGTACTTC. This sequence encodes CASSIGLADHYEQYF. The V gene is TRBV27, the J gene TRBJ2-7; 10 bases agree with TRBD2. Trimming removed 5 bases from V and 3 bases from J; junction bases left unmatched: 7. The CDR3 has 15 residues. Germline loops: CDR1 MNHEY, CDR2 SMNVEV (reference sequence).

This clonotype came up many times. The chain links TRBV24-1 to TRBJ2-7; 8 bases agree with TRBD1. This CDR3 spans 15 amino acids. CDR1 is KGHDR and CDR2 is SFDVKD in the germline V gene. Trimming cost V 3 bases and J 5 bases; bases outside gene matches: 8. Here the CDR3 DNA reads TGTGCCACCAGTGATCGCCGGACAGGGTTTGACGAGCAGTACTTC. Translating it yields CATSDRRTGFDEQYF.

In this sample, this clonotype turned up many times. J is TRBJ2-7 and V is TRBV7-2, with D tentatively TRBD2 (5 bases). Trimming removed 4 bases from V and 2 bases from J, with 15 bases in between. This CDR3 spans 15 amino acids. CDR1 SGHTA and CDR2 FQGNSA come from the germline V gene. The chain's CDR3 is CTSSSGMGVTYEQYF. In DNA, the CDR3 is TGTACCAGCAGCTCGGGGATGGGCGTTACCTACGAGCAGTACTTC.

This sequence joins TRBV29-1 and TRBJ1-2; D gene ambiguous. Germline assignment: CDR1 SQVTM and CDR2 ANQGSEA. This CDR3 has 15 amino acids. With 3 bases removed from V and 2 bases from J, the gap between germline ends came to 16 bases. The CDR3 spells CSVEPGNGENYGYTF. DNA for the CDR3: TGCAGCGTTGAGCCCGGCAACGGAGAAAACTATGGCTACACCTTC.

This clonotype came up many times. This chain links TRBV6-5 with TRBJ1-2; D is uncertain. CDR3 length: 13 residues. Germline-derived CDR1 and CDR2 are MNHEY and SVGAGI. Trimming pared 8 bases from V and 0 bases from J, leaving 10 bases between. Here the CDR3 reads CASEAMTNYGYTF. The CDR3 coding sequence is TGTGCCAGCGAGGCCATGACTAACTATGGCTACACCTTC.

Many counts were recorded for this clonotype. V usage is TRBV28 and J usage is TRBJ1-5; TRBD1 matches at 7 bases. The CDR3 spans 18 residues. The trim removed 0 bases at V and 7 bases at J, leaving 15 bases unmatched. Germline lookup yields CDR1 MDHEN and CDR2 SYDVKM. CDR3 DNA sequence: TGTGCCAGCAGTTTATGGGGCACCAGGCAGGGGGTTTGGCAGCCCCAGCATTTT. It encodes CASSLWGTRQGVWQPQHF.

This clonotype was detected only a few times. DNA of the CDR3: TGTACGGGACGGACCTATGGCTACACCTTC. Amino acids: CTGRTYGYTF. The chain has TRBV3-1 and TRBJ1-2; TRBD1 might be the D (5 bases). Germline CDR1 is LGHDT and CDR2 is YNNKEL (reference sequence). The CDR3 consists of 10 residues.

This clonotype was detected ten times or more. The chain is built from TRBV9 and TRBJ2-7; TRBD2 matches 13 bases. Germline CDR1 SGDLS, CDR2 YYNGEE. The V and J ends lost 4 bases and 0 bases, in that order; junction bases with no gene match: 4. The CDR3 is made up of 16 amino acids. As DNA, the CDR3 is TGTGCCAGCAGCCTTGGGACTAGCGGGAACTCCTACGAGCAGTACTTC. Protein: CASSLGTSGNSYEQYF.

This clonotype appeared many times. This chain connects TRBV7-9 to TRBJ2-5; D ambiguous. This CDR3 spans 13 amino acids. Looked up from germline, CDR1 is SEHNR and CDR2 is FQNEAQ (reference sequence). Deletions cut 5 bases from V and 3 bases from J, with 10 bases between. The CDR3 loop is CASSRDVEETQYF. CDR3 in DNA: TGTGCCAGCAGCCGTGACGTCGAAGAGACCCAGTACTTC.

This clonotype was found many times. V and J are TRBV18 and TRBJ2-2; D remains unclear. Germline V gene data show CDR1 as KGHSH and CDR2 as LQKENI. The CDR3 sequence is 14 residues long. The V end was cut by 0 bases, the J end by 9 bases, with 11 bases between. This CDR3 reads CASSPPQAVRELFF. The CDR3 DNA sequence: TGTGCCAGCTCACCACCGCAGGCAGTGAGGGAGCTGTTTTTT.

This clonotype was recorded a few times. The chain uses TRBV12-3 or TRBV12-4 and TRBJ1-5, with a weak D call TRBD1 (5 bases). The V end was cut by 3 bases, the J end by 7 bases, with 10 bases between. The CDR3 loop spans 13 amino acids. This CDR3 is CASSFGGGQPQHF. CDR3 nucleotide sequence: TGTGCCAGCAGTTTCGGGGGAGGCCAGCCCCAGCATTTT.

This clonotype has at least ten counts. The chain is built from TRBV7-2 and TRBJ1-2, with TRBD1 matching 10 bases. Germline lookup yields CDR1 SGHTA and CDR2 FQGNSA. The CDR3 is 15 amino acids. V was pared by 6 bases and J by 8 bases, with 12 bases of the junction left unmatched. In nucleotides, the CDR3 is TGTGCCAGCAGTACTTCCGGGACAGGGGTCTACGGCTACACCTTC. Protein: CASSTSGTGVYGYTF.

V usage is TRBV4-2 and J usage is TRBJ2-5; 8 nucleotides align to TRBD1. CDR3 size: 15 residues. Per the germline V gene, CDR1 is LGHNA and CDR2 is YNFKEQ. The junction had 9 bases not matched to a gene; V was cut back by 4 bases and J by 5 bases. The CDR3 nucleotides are TGTGCCAGCAGCCCTTTTTCCGACAGGGGCGAGACCCAGTACTTC. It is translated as CASSPFSDRGETQYF.

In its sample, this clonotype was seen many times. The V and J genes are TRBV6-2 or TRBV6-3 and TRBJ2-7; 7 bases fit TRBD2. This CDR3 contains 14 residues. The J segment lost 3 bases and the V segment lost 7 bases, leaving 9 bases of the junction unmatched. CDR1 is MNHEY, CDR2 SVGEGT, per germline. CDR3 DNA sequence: TGTGCCAGCACGAAAGCGGGACCAATCTACGAGCAGTACTTC. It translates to CASTKAGPIYEQYF.

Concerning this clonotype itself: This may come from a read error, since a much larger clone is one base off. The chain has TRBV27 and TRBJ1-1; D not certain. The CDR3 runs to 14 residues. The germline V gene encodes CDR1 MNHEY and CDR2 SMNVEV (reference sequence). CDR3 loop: CASSLSDVNTESFF. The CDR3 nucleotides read TGTGCCAGCAGTTTATCTGATGTGAACACTGAATCTTTCTTT.

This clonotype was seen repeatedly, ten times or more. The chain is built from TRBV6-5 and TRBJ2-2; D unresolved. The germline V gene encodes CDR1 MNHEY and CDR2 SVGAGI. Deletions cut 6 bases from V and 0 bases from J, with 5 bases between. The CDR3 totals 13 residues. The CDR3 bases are TGTGCCAGCAGCAGGACGAACACCGGGGAGCTGTTTTTT. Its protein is CASSRTNTGELFF.

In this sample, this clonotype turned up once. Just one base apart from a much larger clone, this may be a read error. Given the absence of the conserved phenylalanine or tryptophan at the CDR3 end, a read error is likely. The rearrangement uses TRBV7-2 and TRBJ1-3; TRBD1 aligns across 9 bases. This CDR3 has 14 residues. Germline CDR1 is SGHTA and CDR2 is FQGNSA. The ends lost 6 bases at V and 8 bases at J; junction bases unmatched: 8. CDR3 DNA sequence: TGTGCCAGCAGATCCACAGGGGGCAAAGACACCATATATGTT. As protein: CASRSTGGKDTIYV.

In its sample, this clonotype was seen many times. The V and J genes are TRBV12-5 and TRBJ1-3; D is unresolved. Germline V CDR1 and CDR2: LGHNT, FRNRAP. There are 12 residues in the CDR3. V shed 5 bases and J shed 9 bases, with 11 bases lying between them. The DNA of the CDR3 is TGTGCTAGTGGTCTTGTCGCTTGCACCATATATTTT. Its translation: CASGLVACTIYF.

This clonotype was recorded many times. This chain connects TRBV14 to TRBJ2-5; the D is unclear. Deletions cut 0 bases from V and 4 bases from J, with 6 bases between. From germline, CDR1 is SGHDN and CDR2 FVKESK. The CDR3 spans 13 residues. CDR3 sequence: CASSQELRETQYF. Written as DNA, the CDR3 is TGTGCCAGCAGCCAAGAGTTGAGAGAGACCCAGTACTTC.

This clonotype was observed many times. CDR3 sequence (DNA): TGTGCCAGCAGTAGGACAGAATATCAGCCCCAGCATTTT. The encoded protein is CASSRTEYQPQHF. This sequence joins TRBV6-5 and TRBJ1-5; D perhaps matches TRBD1 (6 bases). Germline-derived CDR1 and CDR2 are MNHEY and SVGAGI. This CDR3 is 13 amino acids long. Trimming took 5 bases from V and 5 from J, leaving 10 bases between them.

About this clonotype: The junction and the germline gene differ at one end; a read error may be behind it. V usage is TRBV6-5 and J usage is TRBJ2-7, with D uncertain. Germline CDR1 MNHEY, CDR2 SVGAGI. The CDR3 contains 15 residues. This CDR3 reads CASSYNTLLGYDQYF. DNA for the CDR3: TGTGCCAGCAGTTATAACACACTCCTGGGCTACGATCAGTACTTC.

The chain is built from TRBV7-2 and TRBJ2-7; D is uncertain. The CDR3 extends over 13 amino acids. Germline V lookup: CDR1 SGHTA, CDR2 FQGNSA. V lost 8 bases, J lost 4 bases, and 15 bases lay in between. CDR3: CASRGARGYEQYF. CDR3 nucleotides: TGTGCCAGCCGAGGAGCTCGCGGATACGAGCAGTACTTC. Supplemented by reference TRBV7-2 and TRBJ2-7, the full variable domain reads GAGVSQSPSNKVTEKGKDVELRCDPISGHTALYWYRQSLGQGLEFLIYFQGNSAPDKSGLPSDRFSAERTGGSVSTLTIQRTQQEDSAVYLCASRGARGYEQYFGPGTRLTVT.